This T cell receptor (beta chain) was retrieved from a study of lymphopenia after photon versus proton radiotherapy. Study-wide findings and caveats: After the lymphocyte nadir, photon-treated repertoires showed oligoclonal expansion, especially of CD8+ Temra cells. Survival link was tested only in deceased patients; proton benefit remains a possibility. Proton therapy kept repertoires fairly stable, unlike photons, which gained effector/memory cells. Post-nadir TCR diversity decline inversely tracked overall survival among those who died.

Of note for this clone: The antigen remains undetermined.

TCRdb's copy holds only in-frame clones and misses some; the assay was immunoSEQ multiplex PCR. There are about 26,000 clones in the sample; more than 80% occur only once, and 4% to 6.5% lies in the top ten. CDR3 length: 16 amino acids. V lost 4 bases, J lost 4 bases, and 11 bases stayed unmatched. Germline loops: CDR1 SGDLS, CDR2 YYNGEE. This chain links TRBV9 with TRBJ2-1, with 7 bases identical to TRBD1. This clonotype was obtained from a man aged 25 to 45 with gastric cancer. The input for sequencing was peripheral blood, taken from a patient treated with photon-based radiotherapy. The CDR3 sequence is CASSPPTGNAYNEQFF. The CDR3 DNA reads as TGTGCCAGCAGCCCTCCGACAGGGAATGCGTACAATGAGCAGTTCTTC. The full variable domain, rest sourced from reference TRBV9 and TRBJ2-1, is DSGVTQTPKHLITATGQRVTLRCSPRSGDLSVYWYQQSLDQGLQFLIQYYNGEERAKGNILERFSAQQFPDLHSELNLSSLELGDSALYFCASSPPTGNAYNEQFFGPGTRLTVL.